The 32 T cell receptor beta chains presented below share a single source sample, sequenced in a study of T cell clones after liver transplantation (dated by TCRdb to the late 2010s). Library generation was performed with the immunoSEQ multiplex PCR assay. What TCRdb holds here is the immuneACCESS table cut down to in-frame rearrangements. Part of the clones is not present; checked against another copy, under half of the missing clones reflect an unresolved V gene, and the others are unexplained. The sample table lists about 51,000 clones, around 85% of them with a count of one. Clones ranked in the top ten supply approximately 15% of the sample. Sample: CD8+ T cells from blood, taken 12 months after liver transplant. The receptors come from a human patient who received a liver transplant. A transplant means some T cells may be of graft donor rather than patient origin.

The genes are TRBV19 and TRBJ1-4, with D uncertain. This CDR3 comprises 13 residues. Germline V gene lookup returns CDR1 LNHDA and CDR2 SQIVND (reference sequence). Trimming left V 3 bases short and J 8 bases short, with 10 bases between. The CDR3 reads CASSILLGEKLFF. The CDR3 DNA is TGTGCCAGTAGTATCCTTTTAGGAGAAAAACTGTTTTTT.

The rearrangement uses TRBV7-9 and TRBJ2-2; D might be TRBD1 (6 bases). V was trimmed by 4 bases and J by 4 bases, leaving 13 bases between them. Germline-derived CDR1 and CDR2 are SEHNR and FQNEAQ (reference sequence). The CDR3 contains 15 residues. The CDR3 region has the DNA TGTGCCAGCAGCTACACAGGGTGGGCCACCGGGGAGCTGTTTTTT. Residues: CASSYTGWATGELFF.

This clone was seen a single time. The rearrangement uses TRBV27 and TRBJ2-5, with 11 bases aligning to TRBD1. The length of the CDR3 is 15 residues. J was trimmed by 5 bases and V by 4 bases; bases with no gene match: 6. From germline, CDR1 is MNHEY and CDR2 SMNVEV (reference sequence). CDR3 amino acids: CASSSDRGLWETQYF. The CDR3 DNA is TGTGCCAGCAGTTCGGACAGGGGGCTATGGGAGACCCAGTACTTC.

The chain recombines TRBV7-9 with TRBJ2-7; D is unresolved. The CDR3 spans 12 residues. Germline V gene data show CDR1 as SEHNR and CDR2 as FQNEAQ (reference sequence). V lost 5 bases and J lost 6, with 11 bases in between. The chain's CDR3 is CASSLRRVEQYF. The CDR3 DNA follows: TGTGCCAGCAGCCTCCGTCGTGTCGAGCAGTACTTC.

The chain is built from TRBV7-9 and TRBJ1-1; D is perhaps TRBD1 (6 bases). CDR3 size: 15 residues. The germline V gene has CDR1 SEHNR and CDR2 FQNEAQ (reference sequence). Trimming pared 5 bases from V and 0 bases from J, leaving 13 bases between. The CDR3 loop reads CASSPRTEMNTEAFF. CDR3 nucleotides: TGTGCCAGCAGCCCCCGGACAGAAATGAACACTGAAGCTTTCTTT.

The chain is built from TRBV19 and TRBJ1-2; D remains ambiguous. Germline CDR1 and CDR2: LNHDA and SQIVND (reference sequence). The CDR3 is 13 amino acids. With 7 bases removed from V and 8 bases from J, the gap between germline ends came to 17 bases. Here the CDR3 DNA reads TGTGCCAGTACCACAACCCCCCTGGAGGGCTACACCTTC. Protein: CASTTTPLEGYTF.

This clone was seen only once. This sequence joins TRBV27 and TRBJ2-1; a possible D gene is TRBD2 (7 bases). From germline, CDR1 is MNHEY and CDR2 SMNVEV (reference sequence). The CDR3 is made up of 16 amino acids. V was cut by 0 bases and J by 8 bases, with 17 bases left in between. CDR3 coding DNA: TGTGCCAGCAGTTTATCCTGGGCTACGGGGGGCTATGAGCAGTTCTTC. It specifies CASSLSWATGGYEQFF.

The chain joins TRBV28 to TRBJ2-7; D is perhaps TRBD1 (5 bases). The CDR3 is made up of 15 amino acids. Germline CDR1 is MDHEN and CDR2 is SYDVKM. V lost 0 bases to trimming and J lost 3 bases, with 12 bases between them. The CDR3 loop is CASSLWVQGRYEQYF. Written as DNA, the CDR3 is TGTGCCAGCAGTTTATGGGTTCAGGGCCGCTACGAGCAGTACTTC.

The chain's CDR3 is CASSPKKSTGRNGELFF. DNA for the CDR3: TGTGCCAGCAGCCCGAAAAAATCGACAGGGCGGAACGGGGAGCTGTTTTTT. This chain connects TRBV7-6 to TRBJ2-2; 7 positions match TRBD1. Germline CDR1 is SGHVS and CDR2 is FNYEAQ. V was clipped by 5 bases and J by 7 bases; unmatched bases: 16. This CDR3 is built from 17 residues. Supplemented by reference TRBV7-6 and TRBJ2-2, the full variable domain reads GAGVSQSPRYKVTKRGQDVALRCDPISGHVSLYWYRQALGQGPEFLTYFNYEAQQDKSGLPNDRFSAERPEGSISTLTIQRTEQRDSAMYRCASSPKKSTGRNGELFFGEGSRLTVL.

The V and J genes are TRBV14 and TRBJ1-1, with D possibly being TRBD1 (5 bases). The CDR3 totals 14 residues. V gave up 3 bases and J gave up 5 bases, with 13 bases separating them. Per germline, CDR1 SGHDN and CDR2 FVKESK. The CDR3 sequence is CASSQGFRVTEAFF. CDR3 bases: TGTGCCAGCAGCCAGGGATTCAGGGTTACTGAAGCTTTCTTT.

The chain links TRBV19 to TRBJ1-1; unclear D gene. CDR3 size: 15 residues. Germline V gene sequence: CDR1 LNHDA, CDR2 SQIVND (reference sequence). Between the trimmed V and J ends, which lost 1 base and 7 bases, there was a span of 16 bases. The CDR3: CASSIAVSAMGEAFF. CDR3 nucleotide sequence: TGTGCCAGTAGTATAGCCGTCTCGGCCATGGGTGAAGCTTTCTTT.

This chain uses TRBV27 with TRBJ2-1; D is possibly TRBD2 (6 bases). The CDR3 consists of 14 residues. The V and J ends lost 6 bases and 7 bases respectively, with 16 bases between them. CDR1 MNHEY and CDR2 SMNVEV come from the germline V gene (reference sequence). CDR3 amino acids: CASSEEGSGNEQFF. Here the CDR3 DNA reads TGTGCCAGCAGCGAGGAGGGGAGCGGGAATGAGCAGTTCTTC.

The chain recombines TRBV5-6 with TRBJ2-7, with D perhaps matching TRBD1 (6 bases). This CDR3 has 12 amino acids. In germline, CDR1 is SGHDT, CDR2 YYEEEE. Trimming removed 3 bases from V and 4 bases from J, with 8 bases in between. CDR3 protein: CASSSGQYEQYF. The CDR3 DNA reads TGTGCCAGCAGCTCCGGACAGTACGAGCAGTACTTC.

This chain uses TRBV7-9 with TRBJ2-2, with D hard to call. Trimming took off 5 bases at V and 2 bases at J, with 15 bases between the two ends. This CDR3 has 16 amino acids. The germline V gene has CDR1 SEHNR and CDR2 FQNEAQ (reference sequence). CDR3 sequence: CASSTNKAPNTGELFF. CDR3 nucleotides: TGTGCCAGCAGCACGAACAAGGCCCCCAACACCGGGGAGCTGTTTTTT.

This rearrangement joins TRBV7-9 to TRBJ2-7; D not certain. V shed 4 bases and J shed 3 bases, with 10 bases lying between them. The CDR3 is 13 residues long. Per the germline V gene, CDR1 is SEHNR and CDR2 is FQNEAQ (reference sequence). The CDR3 DNA is TGTGCCAGCAGCTCGGGTCCTAACTACGAGCAGTACTTC. This encodes CASSSGPNYEQYF.

The chain employs TRBV6-1 and TRBJ1-3; D not certain. V shed 2 bases and J shed 0 bases, with 8 bases lying between them. Germline CDR1 MNHNS, CDR2 SASEGT. The length of the CDR3 is 15 residues. CDR3: CASSEWRSSGNTIYF. In DNA, the CDR3 is TGTGCCAGCAGTGAATGGCGTAGCTCTGGAAACACCATATATTTT.

This clone was recorded a few times. This rearrangement joins TRBV9 to TRBJ1-2; no clear D gene. V lost 0 bases, J lost 2 bases, and 5 bases lay in between. CDR3 length: 13 residues. Germline lookup yields CDR1 SGDLS and CDR2 YYNGEE. CDR3 loop: CASSVVDNYGYTF. CDR3 coding DNA: TGTGCCAGCAGCGTAGTGGACAACTATGGCTACACCTTC.

V gene TRBV5-4 combines with J gene TRBJ2-7; 7 nucleotides match TRBD1. The CDR3 consists of 13 residues. Germline V gives CDR1 SGHNT, CDR2 YYREEE (reference sequence). V gave up 7 bases and J gave up 4 bases; unmatched junction bases: 8. The DNA of the CDR3 is TGTGCCAGCCAACAGGGACAGAAGTACGAGCAGTACTTC. Encoded protein: CASQQGQKYEQYF.

The chain carries TRBV11-2 and TRBJ1-2, with 7 nucleotides matching TRBD1. The ends lost 4 bases at V and 8 bases at J; junction bases unmatched: 10. This CDR3 is built from 14 residues. CDR1 is SGHAT and CDR2 is FQNNGV in the germline V gene. The CDR3 loop is CASSSRTGRGGYTF. In nucleotides, the CDR3 is TGTGCCAGCAGCTCCAGGACAGGTCGAGGAGGCTACACCTTC. Based on the CDR3 plus reference TRBV11-2 and TRBJ1-2, the full variable domain is EAGVAQSPRYKIIEKRQSVAFWCNPISGHATLYWYQQILGQGPKLLIQFQNNGVVDDSQLPKDRFSAERLKGVDSTLKIQPAKLEDSAVYLCASSSRTGRGGYTFGSGTRLTVV.

The genes are TRBV7-9 and TRBJ2-7; D gene unclear. V lost 4 bases to trimming and J lost 3 bases, with 10 bases between them. CDR1 SEHNR and CDR2 FQNEAQ come from the germline V gene (reference sequence). The CDR3 is made up of 13 amino acids. CDR3 sequence reads: CASSSSGGYEQYF. CDR3 sequence (DNA): TGTGCCAGCAGCTCTTCGGGCGGCTACGAGCAGTACTTC. The full variable domain, completed using reference TRBV7-9 and TRBJ2-7, is DTGVSQNPRHKITKRGQNVTFRCDPISEHNRLYWYRQTLGQGPEFLTYFQNEAQLEKSRLLSDRFSAERPKGSFSTLEIQRTEQGDSAMYLCASSSSGGYEQYFGPGTRLTVT.

V is TRBV6-5 and J is TRBJ1-2, with D uncertain. The CDR3 extends over 15 amino acids. Trimming cost V 2 bases and J 5 bases, with 15 bases left between them. Looked up from germline, CDR1 is MNHEY and CDR2 is SVGAGI. CDR3 coding DNA: TGTGCCAGCAGTTACCGGGCCCATTTTACGTATGGCTACACCTTC. Amino acids: CASSYRAHFTYGYTF.

The V gene is TRBV11-2, the J gene TRBJ2-1; unclear D gene. From germline, CDR1 is SGHAT and CDR2 FQNNGV. V lost 1 base and J 5 bases, leaving 12 bases between the germline ends. This CDR3 comprises 15 residues. The DNA for the CDR3 is TGTGCCAGCAGCTTAGTGTTTACGGTAAACAATGAGCAGTTCTTC. Amino acid sequence: CASSLVFTVNNEQFF.

The V gene is TRBV5-6, the J gene TRBJ1-5; D perhaps matches TRBD1 (5 bases). CDR1 SGHDT and CDR2 YYEEEE come from the germline V gene. Trimming removed 1 base from V and 7 bases from J, with 12 bases in between. The CDR3 has 14 residues. CDR3 nucleotide sequence: TGTGCCAGCAGCTTGATCGGGACCGACCAGCCCCAGCATTTT. This encodes CASSLIGTDQPQHF.

This chain uses TRBV7-6 with TRBJ2-7; D not certain. The CDR3 is made up of 11 amino acids. V shed 1 base and J shed 5 bases, with 3 bases lying between them. In germline, CDR1 is SGHVS, CDR2 FNYEAQ. This CDR3 reads CASSLENEQYF. Here the CDR3 DNA reads TGTGCCAGCAGCTTAGAAAACGAGCAGTACTTC. The full variable domain, completed using reference TRBV7-6 and TRBJ2-7, is GAGVSQSPRYKVTKRGQDVALRCDPISGHVSLYWYRQALGQGPEFLTYFNYEAQQDKSGLPNDRFSAERPEGSISTLTIQRTEQRDSAMYRCASSLENEQYFGPGTRLTVT.

This sequence joins TRBV7-8 and TRBJ2-7; tentatively, D is TRBD1 (6 bases). The V gene lost 5 bases and the J gene lost 5 bases, with 10 bases spanning the gap. Germline lookup yields CDR1 SGHVS and CDR2 FQNEAQ. The length of the CDR3 is 12 residues. CDR3 DNA sequence: TGTGCCAGCAGCCCCCGACAGGACGAGCAGTACTTC. Encoded protein: CASSPRQDEQYF.

The rearrangement joins TRBV27 to TRBJ2-7; D is undetermined. V was cut by 3 bases and J by 2 bases, with 8 bases left in between. Germline V lookup: CDR1 MNHEY, CDR2 SMNVEV (reference sequence). This CDR3 comprises 13 residues. This CDR3 is CASSFAFTYEQYF. CDR3 DNA: TGTGCCAGCAGTTTCGCGTTTACCTACGAGCAGTACTTC.

This rearrangement joins TRBV4-1 to TRBJ2-3; 8 bases line up with TRBD2. V gave up 6 bases and J gave up 4 bases; unmatched junction bases: 12. The CDR3 runs 16 residues. Looked up from germline, CDR1 is MGHRA and CDR2 is YSYEKL. Here the CDR3 DNA reads TGCGCCAGCAGTCCTATCGGGAGGGCCAGGGCAGATACGCAGTATTTT. Its translation: CASSPIGRARADTQYF.

The rearrangement links TRBV7-9 to TRBJ2-7; TRBD1 might be the D (6 bases). V was cut by 3 bases and J by 1 base, with 13 bases left in between. This CDR3 has 15 residues. Per germline, CDR1 SEHNR and CDR2 FQNEAQ (reference sequence). The CDR3 nucleotides read TGTGCCAGCAGCTTTCCAGGACAGCCGTCCTACGAGCAGTACTTC. This gives the protein CASSFPGQPSYEQYF.

The genes are TRBV19 and TRBJ2-7, with 9 bases matching TRBD1. V trimming: 5 bases; J trimming: 7 bases; junction bases outside the gene matches: 9. The CDR3 contains 14 residues. Germline CDR1 is LNHDA and CDR2 is SQIVND (reference sequence). The CDR3 protein is CASSLTGGDSEQYF. The CDR3 DNA reads as TGTGCCAGTAGTCTAACAGGGGGCGATTCGGAGCAGTACTTC.

The CDR3 DNA sequence: TGCGCCAGCAGCCAAGAAGGGGGCCCCCAAAGGTCTTACGAGCAGTACTTC. Protein sequence: CASSQEGGPQRSYEQYF. This sequence joins TRBV4-1 and TRBJ2-7; 7 nucleotides line up with TRBD1. V gave up 0 bases and J gave up 4 bases; unmatched junction bases: 12. Looked up from germline, CDR1 is MGHRA and CDR2 is YSYEKL. This CDR3 is built from 17 residues.

This chain connects TRBV6-1 to TRBJ2-1, with 9 bases identical to TRBD1. V dropped 11 bases and J dropped 2; count of bases not matched to a gene: 7. The CDR3 totals 14 residues. Germline CDR1 MNHNS, CDR2 SASEGT. The CDR3 DNA reads TGTGCCGCCCACCGGGACAGGGCCTACAATGAGCAGTTCTTC. Protein: CAAHRDRAYNEQFF.

V usage is TRBV7-8 and J usage is TRBJ2-1, with D perhaps TRBD2 (5 bases). V dropped 0 bases and J dropped 0 bases, with 18 bases sitting between them. This CDR3 has 19 amino acids. Germline loops: CDR1 SGHVS, CDR2 FQNEAQ. CDR3 residues: CASSLAFVGGPSSYNEQFF. CDR3 sequence (DNA): TGTGCCAGCAGCTTAGCTTTTGTTGGCGGGCCAAGCTCCTACAATGAGCAGTTCTTC.